These 13 T cell receptor beta chains originate from one sample sequenced in a study of blood T cell repertoires in COVID-19. Some clones are missing from TCRdb's copy, which holds only in-frame ones; the method was immunoSEQ multiplex PCR. This repertoire shows about 140,000 clones, roughly 88% found once; its top ten account for less than 4.5%. Sequenced sample: PBMCs or T cells enriched from blood (not recorded which). These receptor sequences come from a man aged 50-60 years who had recovered from COVID-19.

V and J are TRBV7-3 and TRBJ2-3, with 11 bases fitting TRBD1. With V trimmed by 1 base and J by 3 bases, 9 bases remained unmatched. Germline V lookup: CDR1 SGHTA, CDR2 FQGTGA. The CDR3 has 18 residues. The CDR3 here is CASSLKPLGQGATDTQYF. CDR3 DNA: TGTGCCAGCAGCTTAAAACCCCTTGGACAGGGGGCAACAGATACGCAGTATTTT.

The chain is built from TRBV7-9 and TRBJ1-3; D may be TRBD1 (6 bases). The CDR3 is 13 amino acids. Germline V gene lookup returns CDR1 SEHNR and CDR2 FQNEAQ (reference sequence). The germline V and J ends were trimmed by 3 bases and 4 bases, with 7 bases remaining between them. CDR3 region: CASSFGTGNTIYF. The CDR3 nucleotides are TGTGCCAGCAGCTTCGGGACAGGAAACACCATATATTTT.

The V and J genes are TRBV18 and TRBJ2-5, with TRBD1 matching over 10 bases. Unmatched junction bases numbered 1, after V lost 5 bases and J lost 4 bases. This CDR3 contains 13 residues. In germline, CDR1 is KGHSH, CDR2 LQKENI. The CDR3 DNA is TGTGCCAGCTCAAGACAGGGGGCAGAGACCCAGTACTTC. Encoded protein: CASSRQGAETQYF.

This chain uses TRBV7-2 with TRBJ2-5; 8 bases agree with TRBD1. The germline V gene encodes CDR1 SGHTA and CDR2 FQGNSA. V gave up 6 bases and J gave up 4 bases; unmatched junction bases: 7. CDR3 length: 14 amino acids. The CDR3 DNA follows: TGTGCCAGCAGAAGGGGGACAGGCCGAGAGACCCAGTACTTC. Its translation is CASRRGTGRETQYF.

V is TRBV5-4 and J is TRBJ1-2, with TRBD1 matching over 8 bases. Germline CDR1 and CDR2: SGHNT and YYREEE (reference sequence). Trimming at V came to 4 bases and at J to 6 bases, leaving 11 bases not matched to a gene. The CDR3 sequence is 15 residues long. CDR3 amino acids: CASSGGRQGADGYTF. The CDR3 nucleotides read TGTGCCAGCAGCGGGGGGCGGCAGGGGGCCGATGGCTACACCTTC.

The chain is built from TRBV6-5 and TRBJ2-7, with 10 positions matching TRBD2. V was pared by 0 bases and J by 5 bases, with 7 bases of the junction left unmatched. CDR1 is MNHEY, CDR2 SVGAGI, per germline. There are 16 residues in the CDR3. The CDR3 DNA sequence: TGTGCCAGCAGTTACTCGAAGGCTAGCGGGAGCCACGAGCAGTACTTC. It encodes CASSYSKASGSHEQYF.

This clone was seen a few times. The J gene is TRBJ2-4, the V gene TRBV5-1, with a possible D match to TRBD2 (7 bases). The germline V and J ends were trimmed by 0 bases and 2 bases, with 15 bases remaining between them. The CDR3 length is 17 residues. The V gene's germline CDR1 is SGHRS and CDR2 YFSETQ. CDR3: CASSLVLGGLSKNIQYF. The CDR3 DNA follows: TGCGCCAGCAGCTTGGTCCTGGGGGGGCTTTCCAAAAACATTCAGTACTTC.

This chain links TRBV4-1 with TRBJ2-2; TRBD2 agrees at 11 bases. Germline V lookup: CDR1 MGHRA, CDR2 YSYEKL. Germline trimming cut 1 base from V and 3 bases from J; bases unmatched to any gene: 4. The CDR3 covers 17 residues. The CDR3 DNA sequence: TGCGCCAGCAGCCAAGTTAGCGGGAGGGCCTACACCGGGGAGCTGTTTTTT. Translated, it gives CASSQVSGRAYTGELFF.

The rearrangement joins TRBV18 to TRBJ2-7; weak D call: TRBD2 (6 bases). The CDR3 is 14 amino acids. V was shortened by 4 bases and J by 6 bases, with 16 bases between the two germline ends. CDR1 is KGHSH, CDR2 LQKENI, per germline. CDR3 amino acids: CASSLRAGRGEQYV. The CDR3 DNA reads TGTGCCAGCTCACTACGCGCGGGGCGAGGCGAGCAGTACGTC.

CDR3 in DNA: TGTGCCAGCAGTCTTAGGGCGACAGGCCAAGAGACCCAGTACTTC. As protein: CASSLRATGQETQYF. The chain joins TRBV27 to TRBJ2-5; weak D call: TRBD1 (6 bases). This CDR3 has 15 amino acids. The V end was cut by 5 bases, the J end by 1 base, with 14 bases between. Germline lookup yields CDR1 MNHEY and CDR2 SMNVEV (reference sequence).

This clone has just one count. The V call is TRBV5-4, the J call TRBJ2-5; 15 bases align to TRBD2. The V gene end was trimmed by 3 bases and the J gene end by 7 bases; junction bases not matched to a gene: 7. This CDR3 region has 16 residues. Germline V gene data show CDR1 as SGHNT and CDR2 as YYREEE (reference sequence). DNA for the CDR3: TGTGCCAGCAGCTCCCGGACTAGCGGGAGGGTCGGGACCCAGTACTTC. This translates into CASSSRTSGRVGTQYF. Based on the CDR3 plus reference TRBV5-4 and TRBJ2-5, the full variable domain is ETGVTQSPTHLIKTRGQQVTLRCSSQSGHNTVSWYQQALGQGPQFIFQYYREEENGRGNFPPRFSGLQFPNYSSELNVNALELDDSALYLCASSSRTSGRVGTQYFGPGTRLLVL.

The chain has TRBV11-2 and TRBJ1-5, with D possibly being TRBD1 (6 bases). V was clipped by 5 bases and J by 2 bases, with 13 bases between them. The CDR3 runs to 15 residues. Germline-derived CDR1 and CDR2 are SGHAT and FQNNGV. CDR3 in DNA: TGTGCCAGCAGCGAAGCAGGGGTAGGCAATCAGCCCCAGCATTTT. This codes for CASSEAGVGNQPQHF.

The chain links TRBV4-3 to TRBJ1-6, with 9 bases lining up with TRBD1. Trimming cost V 7 bases and J 6 bases; bases outside gene matches: 4. The CDR3 covers 14 residues. Germline V gene sequence: CDR1 LGHNA, CDR2 YSLEER. The CDR3 region is CASNQDRGNSPLHF. The CDR3 DNA reads as TGCGCCAGCAACCAGGACAGGGGTAATTCACCCCTCCACTTT.